This T cell receptor beta chain was profiled in a study of graft-versus-host responses after intestinal transplantation. The overall study: Among the recipients, transplants were multivisceral, liver-intestinal, or isolated intestinal. Every recipient underwent anti-thymocyte globulin induction, then tacrolimus and steroids for around three years.

Study-wide findings and caveats: GvH clonotypes were identified within recipient marrow, with a subset emerging first in ileum or blood. Subjects displaying graft-donor T cell macrochimerism possessed elevated graft-versus-host to host-versus-graft clonal ratios inside allografts.

Germline V gives CDR1 DFQATT, CDR2 SNEGSKA (reference sequence). This CDR3 has 11 amino acids. Trimming pared 5 bases from V and 5 bases from J, leaving 9 bases between. Sequencing was performed with immunoSEQ multiplex PCR; in TCRdb, only in-frame clones are kept and a portion is missing. The sample includes about 86,000 clones, approximately 90% seen only once; the top ten take 0.28%. Points on this clone: Its antigen is unidentified.

The specimen comprised unstimulated CD4+ T cells sorted from spleen or lymph node cells, sampled before transplant. This chain links TRBV20-1 with TRBJ1-2; D is unresolved. The clonotype comes from a human donor who was the organ donor for an intestinal transplant. The CDR3 spells CSAAPLYGYTF. CDR3 DNA sequence: TGCAGTGCTGCCCCACTTTATGGCTACACCTTC.